This TCR beta chain is drawn from a study of post-analysis software for immune sequencing data. At the level of the study: The disease courses spanned relapsing-remitting, secondary progressive and progressive-relapsing forms of multiple sclerosis.

Overall study findings and caveats: A significant reduction in normalized Chao1 diversity was observed in multiple sclerosis patients versus controls. Batch-matched samples strongly co-clustered by F measure. Elevated frequency relative to controls characterized roughly five TRBV segments in patients, TRBV5-6, TRBV5-1 and TRBV20-1 among them.

In the case of this clonotype: Its matching antigen is unknown.

The trim removed 5 bases at V and 3 bases at J, leaving 9 bases unmatched. The V gene's germline CDR1 is MNHEY and CDR2 SMNVEV (reference sequence). The CDR3 is 16 amino acids. Prepared libraries of TCR beta cDNA carried unique molecular identifiers. Using its own MiXCR run on the PCR reads, TCRdb lists one record per CDR3 protein. The sample includes almost 700,000 distinct CDR3 sequences, around 60% of them seen just once. Sequencing was done on a sample of blood. This receptor was taken from a girl aged 2 to 9 with multiple sclerosis. The rearrangement links TRBV27 to TRBJ2-7, with 11 bases identical to TRBD2. The CDR3 nucleotides are TGTGCCAGCAGTCTTTCCGGGACTAGCGGACTCTACGAGCAGTACTTC. Its translation is CASSLSGTSGLYEQYF.